This entry concerns a single TCR beta chain. There are 16 residues in the CDR3. CDR1 is MGHRA and CDR2 is YSYEKL in the germline V gene. The V end lost 0 bases, the J end lost 6 bases, and 14 bases lay between the germline ends. The data are from a study of Ad26.COV2.S vaccination and SARS-CoV-2 variants. Indicated treatment: roughly 19 received Ad26.COV2.S at low or high dose, single or two shots; a few received placebo; per-sample allocation not given. Specimen acquisition occurred on day 63 following the initial vaccine or placebo injection. The method was immunoSEQ multiplex PCR; TCRdb's version includes in-frame clones alone and lacks a portion of them. The profile shows approximately 280,000 clones, roughly 86% of them singletons.

The chain has TRBV4-1 and TRBJ2-2; D might be TRBD1 (6 bases). The material was peripheral blood, obtained in a trial of Ad26.COV2.S vaccine versus placebo. The receptor was isolated from a person aged 18-65 years who received the Ad26.COV2.S COVID-19 vaccine or a placebo. This CDR3 reads CASSQEFSYRAGELFF. The CDR3 DNA follows: TGCGCCAGCAGCCAAGAATTTTCATACAGGGCCGGGGAGCTGTTTTTT.